This T cell receptor (beta chain) was sequenced for a study of radiation and T cells in renal cell carcinoma. Study-level findings and limits: Top tumor clonotypes rose in blood 2 weeks post-radiation, then contracted.

Using immunoSEQ multiplex PCR, the repertoire was profiled, and TCRdb retains in-frame clones only, with some absent. The sample carries over 90,000 clones, about 79% recorded once. Time point defined: blood 4 weeks post-SBRT, at nephrectomy. Treatment indicated: 15 Gy SBRT to primary tumor, nephrectomy 4 weeks later. Blood was sampled at baseline, 2 weeks and 4 weeks after SBRT. The CDR3 loop spans 17 amino acids. The V and J ends lost 9 bases and 2 bases, in that order; junction bases with no gene match: 11. Germline loops: CDR1 LNHDA, CDR2 SQIVND (reference sequence). The table lists this clone with a count of one. Its specificity is not known.

The specimen was blood, collected from a patient whose treatment included radiotherapy and nephrectomy. The genes are TRBV19 and TRBJ2-1; 12 bases map to TRBD1. The sequence was obtained from a man aged 60 to 75 with renal cell carcinoma. CDR3 protein: CARPGQGAGPAYNEQFF. CDR3 DNA sequence: TGTGCCAGGCCGGGACAGGGGGCGGGTCCGGCCTACAATGAGCAGTTCTTC.